A selection of T cell receptor beta chains follows, all from one sample in a study of graft-versus-host responses after intestinal transplantation. Produced via immunoSEQ multiplex PCR; TCRdb's table is partial and in-frame only. The repertoire holds about 98,000 clones, with roughly 82% as singletons. Sequenced here: PBMCs, sampled 255 days after intestinal transplant. These receptors were collected from a human patient who received an intestinal transplant, so some T cells may come from the graft donor. Each CDR3 is given with its conserved first and last residue. Each record gives: V gene, J gene, D gene, clone size, CDR3 protein, CDR3 DNA. D genes are given only for firm matches. Some rows mark clone size as missing; the rest say once, few, many or name a class of expanded clone.

TRBV7-3	TRBJ1-5	TRBD1	-	CASSPSGQNVFQPQHF	TGTGCCAGTTCACCATCGGGACAGAATGTCTTTCAGCCCCAGCATTTT
TRBV4-1	TRBJ2-3	TRBD2	-	CASSPRVSGGTDTQYF	TGCGCCAGCAGCCCCCGAGTTAGCGGGGGAACAGATACGCAGTATTTT
TRBV7-9	TRBJ1-4	-	-	CASSFRGTRYEKLFF	TGTGCCAGCAGCTTCCGGGGCACTCGTTATGAAAAACTGTTTTTT
TRBV28	TRBJ2-3	-	-	CASKRPRGDTQYF	TGTGCCAGCAAAAGACCGCGGGGAGATACGCAGTATTTT
TRBV9	TRBJ1-4	TRBD1	-	CASSVLGGGNEKLFF	TGTGCCAGCAGCGTTCTAGGGGGCGGGAATGAAAAACTGTTTTTT
TRBV15	TRBJ1-5	-	-	CATSRDPGNQPQHF	TGTGCCACCAGCAGAGATCCGGGGAATCAGCCCCAGCATTTT
TRBV7-9	TRBJ1-4	-	-	CASSSPQGRANEKLFF	TGTGCCAGCAGTTCACCTCAGGGTAGGGCTAATGAAAAACTGTTTTTT
TRBV6-1	TRBJ1-2	TRBD1	-	CASTLDRGHYGYTF	TGTGCCAGCACCCTAGACAGGGGCCACTATGGCTACACCTTC
TRBV15	TRBJ1-2	-	-	CATSREDGGEVYGYTF	TGTGCCACCAGCAGAGAGGATGGGGGGGAGGTATATGGCTACACCTTC
TRBV7-2	TRBJ2-2	-	-	CASSLVAGFVTGELFF	TGTGCCAGCAGCTTAGTTGCAGGGTTTGTAACCGGGGAGCTGTTTTTT
TRBV10-3	TRBJ1-1	-	-	CAIRAGPEAFF	TGTGCCATCAGGGCTGGGCCTGAAGCTTTCTTT
TRBV18	TRBJ2-6	-	-	CASSSKVSGANVLTF	TGTGCCAGCTCTTCAAAGGTCTCTGGGGCCAACGTCCTGACTTTC
TRBV6-5	TRBJ1-3	-	-	CASSPDRPSGNTIYF	TGTGCCAGCAGCCCCGACAGGCCCTCTGGAAACACCATATATTTT
TRBV28	TRBJ1-2	-	-	CASSSSGWNYGYTF	TGTGCCAGCAGTTCCTCGGGGTGGAACTATGGCTACACCTTC
TRBV28	TRBJ1-2	-	-	CASSLPARRSKLLYGYTF	TGTGCCAGCAGTTTACCGGCCCGTCGCTCCAAACTTCTCTATGGCTACACCTTC
TRBV7-9	TRBJ2-3	-	-	CASEVYGSQVDTQYF	TGTGCCAGCGAGGTTTACGGGAGCCAGGTCGATACGCAGTATTTT
TRBV5-1	TRBJ2-1	TRBD2	-	CASSQPGLAVNEQFF	TGCGCCAGCAGCCAACCGGGACTAGCGGTCAATGAGCAGTTCTTC
TRBV10-1	TRBJ1-1	-	-	CASSESTEAFF	TGCGCCAGCAGTGAGTCCACTGAAGCTTTCTTT
TRBV28	TRBJ1-1	TRBD1	-	CASSIRTGGGNTEAFF	TGTGCCAGCAGTATCCGGACAGGGGGAGGAAACACTGAAGCTTTCTTT
TRBV6-5	TRBJ1-4	-	few	CASSENPTNEKLFF	TGTGCCAGCAGTGAAAACCCAACTAATGAAAAACTGTTTTTT
TRBV28	TRBJ2-5	TRBD2	few	CASSLGGASETQYF	TGTGCCAGCAGTCTCGGGGGGGCCAGCGAGACCCAGTACTTC
TRBV10-2	TRBJ1-1	-	-	CASRPTASGNTEAFF	TGCGCCAGCAGACCCACAGCGTCCGGGAACACTGAAGCTTTCTTT
TRBV2	TRBJ2-1	TRBD1	-	CASRNPETGEANEQFF	TGTGCCAGCAGGAACCCCGAGACAGGGGAGGCCAATGAGCAGTTCTTC
TRBV30	TRBJ2-3	TRBD2	-	CAWSGGGGPHGPDTQYF	TGTGCCTGGAGTGGGGGCGGGGGGCCCCATGGCCCAGATACGCAGTATTTT
TRBV28	TRBJ2-4	-	-	CASSFRTVAKNIQYF	TGTGCCAGCAGTTTTCGGACAGTAGCCAAAAACATTCAGTACTTC
TRBV28	TRBJ1-1	TRBD1	-	CASSLANRGAEAFF	TGTGCCAGCAGTTTGGCCAACAGGGGCGCTGAAGCTTTCTTT
TRBV11-2	TRBJ2-5	-	-	CASSLLGTGRRETQYF	TGTGCCAGCAGCTTATTGGGAACAGGGAGAAGGGAGACCCAGTACTTC
TRBV6-5	TRBJ2-3	-	-	CASSYRTSSTDTQYF	TGTGCCAGCAGTTACCGCACCTCTAGCACAGATACGCAGTATTTT
TRBV6-1	TRBJ1-2	-	-	CASSDRRDYGYTF	TGTGCCAGCAGTGACCGACGAGACTATGGCTACACCTTC
TRBV5-1	TRBJ1-1	-	-	CASSSSQRNTEAFF	TGCGCCAGCAGCTCTTCCCAGAGGAACACTGAAGCTTTCTTT
TRBV19	TRBJ1-1	-	-	CASSIGPGGDTEAFF	TGTGCCAGTAGTATAGGCCCGGGTGGTGACACTGAAGCTTTCTTT
TRBV7-3	TRBJ2-2	-	-	CASSSTPTGELFF	TGTGCCAGCAGTTCGACTCCTACCGGGGAGCTGTTTTTT
TRBV19	TRBJ2-3	TRBD2	-	CASSLGTSGSRDTQYF	TGTGCCAGTAGTCTTGGGACTAGCGGGAGTAGGGATACGCAGTATTTT
TRBV7-8	TRBJ2-5	-	-	CASSLGDQETQYF	TGTGCCAGCAGCTTAGGGGACCAAGAGACCCAGTACTTC
TRBV5-5	TRBJ2-1	TRBD2	-	CASSYRRAGSNEQFF	TGTGCCAGCAGCTACAGACGAGCGGGGTCCAATGAGCAGTTCTTC
TRBV9	TRBJ2-5	TRBD1	-	CASSGLGTAKETQYF	TGTGCCAGCAGCGGCCTCGGGACAGCCAAAGAGACCCAGTACTTC
TRBV21-1	TRBJ2-5	-	once	CASSKVRGGLAGSYQETQYF	TGTGCCAGCAGCAAAGTGAGGGGGGGACTAGCGGGATCCTACCAAGAGACCCAGTACTTC
TRBV30	TRBJ2-3	TRBD2	-	CAAGGLPTDTQYF	TGTGCCGCGGGGGGATTACCCACAGATACGCAGTATTTT
TRBV28	TRBJ1-6	-	once	CASSSNRDPNNSPLHF	TGTGCCAGCAGCTCCAACAGGGACCCCAATAATTCACCCCTCCACTTT
TRBV5-1	TRBJ2-2	TRBD2	-	CASSLDALAGGNTGELFF	TGCGCCAGCAGCTTGGACGCACTAGCGGGAGGTAACACCGGGGAGCTGTTTTTT
TRBV27	TRBJ2-7	TRBD1	-	CASSGTGVYEQYF	TGTGCCAGCAGTGGGACAGGGGTCTACGAGCAGTACTTC
TRBV27	TRBJ2-1	TRBD2	once	CASKAGGLAYNEQFF	TGTGCCAGCAAAGCGGGGGGTCTCGCCTACAATGAGCAGTTCTTC
TRBV9	TRBJ2-3	TRBD2	-	CASSFSGGESQQYF	TGTGCCAGCAGCTTTAGCGGGGGGGAAAGTCAGCAGTATTTT
TRBV10-3	TRBJ1-1	-	-	CAISESGGSTGALGHEAFF	TGTGCCATCAGTGAGTCAGGAGGATCGACAGGCGCATTAGGTCATGAAGCTTTCTTT
TRBV27	TRBJ2-7	-	-	CASSPGANEQYF	TGTGCCAGCAGTCCGGGGGCCAACGAGCAGTACTTC